Reported below is one T cell receptor (beta chain). Antigen specificity is unknown. This entry is derived from a study of cytotoxic CD8 clonotypes in ibrutinib-treated CLL. On the study more broadly: Among patients, some 24 responded partially and 2 completely; roughly 15 then stayed remitted and about 12 progressed after median about 68 months.

General observations from the study: Public clonotypes were seen rarely and were contracted or stable on treatment.

The protocol was immunoSEQ multiplex PCR, while the TCRdb copy is restricted to in-frame clones and leaves out a portion. The table records some 98,000 clones, 70% to 85% of them present only once. Germline CDR1 and CDR2: LNHDA and SQIVND (reference sequence). The CDR3 loop spans 17 amino acids. V lost 1 base and J 5 bases, leaving 15 bases between the germline ends. This sequence joins TRBV19 and TRBJ2-6, with TRBD2 as a possible D gene (6 bases). The origin of this receptor is a human donor with chronic lymphocytic leukemia. Here the sequenced sample was PBMCs, taken after 12 months of ibrutinib treatment. The CDR3 sequence is CASSIGDGSKRANVLTF. The CDR3 DNA follows: TGTGCCAGTAGTATAGGGGACGGGAGCAAAAGGGCCAACGTCCTGACTTTC.